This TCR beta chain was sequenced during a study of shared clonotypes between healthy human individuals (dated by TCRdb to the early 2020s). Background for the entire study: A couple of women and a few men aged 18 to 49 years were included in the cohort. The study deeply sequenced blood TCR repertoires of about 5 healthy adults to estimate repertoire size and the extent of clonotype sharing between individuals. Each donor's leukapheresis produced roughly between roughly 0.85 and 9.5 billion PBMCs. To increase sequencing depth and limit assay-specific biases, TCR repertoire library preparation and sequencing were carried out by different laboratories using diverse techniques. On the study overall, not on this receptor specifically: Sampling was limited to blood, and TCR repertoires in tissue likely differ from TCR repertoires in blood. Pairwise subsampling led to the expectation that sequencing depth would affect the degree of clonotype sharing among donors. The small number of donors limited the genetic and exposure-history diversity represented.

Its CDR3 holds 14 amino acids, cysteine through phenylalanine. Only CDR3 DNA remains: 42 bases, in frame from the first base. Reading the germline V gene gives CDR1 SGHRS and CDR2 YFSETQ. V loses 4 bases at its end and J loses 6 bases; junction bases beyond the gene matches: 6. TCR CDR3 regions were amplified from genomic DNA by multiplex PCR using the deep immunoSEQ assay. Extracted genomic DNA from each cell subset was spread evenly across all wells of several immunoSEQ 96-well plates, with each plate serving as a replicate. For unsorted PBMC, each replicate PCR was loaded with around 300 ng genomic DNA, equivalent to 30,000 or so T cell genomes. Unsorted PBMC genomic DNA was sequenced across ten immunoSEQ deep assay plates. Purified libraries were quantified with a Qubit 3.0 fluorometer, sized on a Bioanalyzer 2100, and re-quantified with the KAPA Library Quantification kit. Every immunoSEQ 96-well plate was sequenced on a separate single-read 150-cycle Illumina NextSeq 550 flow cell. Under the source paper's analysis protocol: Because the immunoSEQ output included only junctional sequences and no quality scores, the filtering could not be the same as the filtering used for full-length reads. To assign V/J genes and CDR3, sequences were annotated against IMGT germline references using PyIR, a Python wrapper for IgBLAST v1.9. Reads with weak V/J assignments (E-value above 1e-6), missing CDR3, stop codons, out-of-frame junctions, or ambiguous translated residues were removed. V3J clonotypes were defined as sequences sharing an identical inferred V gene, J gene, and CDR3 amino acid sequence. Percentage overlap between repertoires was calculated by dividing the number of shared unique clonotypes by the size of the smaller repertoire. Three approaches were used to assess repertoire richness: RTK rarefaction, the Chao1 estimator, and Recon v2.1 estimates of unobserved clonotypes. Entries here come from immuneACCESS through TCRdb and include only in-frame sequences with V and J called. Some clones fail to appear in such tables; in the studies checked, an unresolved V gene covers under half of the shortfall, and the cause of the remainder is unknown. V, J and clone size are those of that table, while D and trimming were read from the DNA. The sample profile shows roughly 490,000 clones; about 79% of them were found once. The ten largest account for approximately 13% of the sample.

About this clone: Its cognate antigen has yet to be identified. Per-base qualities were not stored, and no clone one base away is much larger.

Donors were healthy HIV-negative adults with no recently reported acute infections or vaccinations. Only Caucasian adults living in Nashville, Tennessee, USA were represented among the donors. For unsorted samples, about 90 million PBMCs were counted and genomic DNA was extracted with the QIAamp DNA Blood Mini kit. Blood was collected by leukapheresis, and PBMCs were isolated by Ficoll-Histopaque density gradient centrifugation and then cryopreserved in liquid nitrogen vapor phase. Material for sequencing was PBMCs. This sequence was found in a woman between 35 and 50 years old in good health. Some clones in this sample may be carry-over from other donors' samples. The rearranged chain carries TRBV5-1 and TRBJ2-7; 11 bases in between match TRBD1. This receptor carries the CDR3 CASSPGQGEVEQYF. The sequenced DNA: TGCGCCAGCAGCCCGGGACAGGGGGAGGTCGAGCAGTACTTC.